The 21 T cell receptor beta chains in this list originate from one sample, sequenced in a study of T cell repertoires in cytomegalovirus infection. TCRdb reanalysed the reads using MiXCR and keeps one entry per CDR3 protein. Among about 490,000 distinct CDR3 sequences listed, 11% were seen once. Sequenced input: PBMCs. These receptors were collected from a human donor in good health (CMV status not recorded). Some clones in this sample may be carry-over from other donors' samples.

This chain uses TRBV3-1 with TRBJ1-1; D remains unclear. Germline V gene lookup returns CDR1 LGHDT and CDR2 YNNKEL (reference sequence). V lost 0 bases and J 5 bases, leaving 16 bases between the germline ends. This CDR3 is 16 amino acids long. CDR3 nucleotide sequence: TGTGCCAGCAGCCAAGATCCCGGCCCACGGGGTACTGAAGCTTTCTTT. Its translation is CASSQDPGPRGTEAFF.

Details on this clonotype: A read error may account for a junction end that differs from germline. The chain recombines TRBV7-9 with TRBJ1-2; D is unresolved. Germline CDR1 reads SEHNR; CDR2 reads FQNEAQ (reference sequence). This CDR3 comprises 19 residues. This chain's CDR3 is CASSLDGSGQPNPGYGYIF. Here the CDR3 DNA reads TGTGCTAGCAGCTTAGACGGGTCCGGGCAGCCCAACCCCGGTTATGGCTACATCTTC.

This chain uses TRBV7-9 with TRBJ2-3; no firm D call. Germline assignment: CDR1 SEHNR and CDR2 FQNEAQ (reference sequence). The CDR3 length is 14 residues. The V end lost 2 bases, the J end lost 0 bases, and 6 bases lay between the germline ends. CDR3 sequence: CASSLHSSTDTQYF. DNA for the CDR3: TGTGCCAGCAGCTTACACTCTAGCACAGATACGCAGTATTTT. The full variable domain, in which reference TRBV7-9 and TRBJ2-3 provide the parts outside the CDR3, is DTGVSQNPRHKITKRGQNVTFRCDPISEHNRLYWYRQTLGQGPEFLTYFQNEAQLEKSRLLSDRFSAERPKGSFSTLEIQRTEQGDSAMYLCASSLHSSTDTQYFGPGTRLTVL.

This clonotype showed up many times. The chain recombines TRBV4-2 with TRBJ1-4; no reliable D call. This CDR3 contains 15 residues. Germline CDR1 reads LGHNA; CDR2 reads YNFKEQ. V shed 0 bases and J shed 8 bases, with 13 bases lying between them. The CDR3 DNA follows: TGTGCCAGCAGCCAAGATGGGGATCGAGGGGAAAAACTGTTTTTT. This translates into CASSQDGDRGEKLFF.

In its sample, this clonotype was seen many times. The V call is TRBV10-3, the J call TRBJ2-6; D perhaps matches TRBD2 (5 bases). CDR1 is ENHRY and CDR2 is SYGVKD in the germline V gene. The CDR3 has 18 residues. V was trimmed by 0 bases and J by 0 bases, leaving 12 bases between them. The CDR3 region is CAISESVGGNSGANVLTF. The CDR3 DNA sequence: TGTGCCATCAGTGAGTCTGTCGGAGGAAACTCTGGGGCCAACGTCCTGACTTTC.

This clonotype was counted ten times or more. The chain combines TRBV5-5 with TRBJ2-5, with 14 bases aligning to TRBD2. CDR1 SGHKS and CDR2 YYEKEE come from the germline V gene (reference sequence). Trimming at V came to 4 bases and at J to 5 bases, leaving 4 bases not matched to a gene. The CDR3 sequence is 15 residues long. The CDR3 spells CASSKGLAGVETQYF. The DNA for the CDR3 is TGTGCCAGCAGCAAGGGACTAGCGGGGGTTGAGACCCAGTACTTC. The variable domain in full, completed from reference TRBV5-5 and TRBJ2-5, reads DAGVTQSPTHLIKTRGQQVTLRCSPISGHKSVSWYQQVLGQGPQFIFQYYEKEERGRGNFPDRFSARQFPNYSSELNVNALLLGDSALYLCASSKGLAGVETQYFGPGTRLLVL.

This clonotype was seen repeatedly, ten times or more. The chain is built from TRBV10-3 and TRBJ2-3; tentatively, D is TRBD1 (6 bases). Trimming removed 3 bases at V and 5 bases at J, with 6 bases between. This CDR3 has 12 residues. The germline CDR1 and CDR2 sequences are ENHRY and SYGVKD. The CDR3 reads CAISEGGDTQYF. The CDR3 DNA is TGTGCCATCAGTGAAGGGGGAGATACGCAGTATTTT.

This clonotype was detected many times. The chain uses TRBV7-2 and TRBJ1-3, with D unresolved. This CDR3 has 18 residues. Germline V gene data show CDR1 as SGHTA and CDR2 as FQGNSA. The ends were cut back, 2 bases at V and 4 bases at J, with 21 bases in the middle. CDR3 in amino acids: CASSLRGRGASSGNTIYF. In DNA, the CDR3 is TGTGCCAGCAGCTTAAGAGGGAGAGGAGCTTCCTCCGGAAACACCATATATTTT.

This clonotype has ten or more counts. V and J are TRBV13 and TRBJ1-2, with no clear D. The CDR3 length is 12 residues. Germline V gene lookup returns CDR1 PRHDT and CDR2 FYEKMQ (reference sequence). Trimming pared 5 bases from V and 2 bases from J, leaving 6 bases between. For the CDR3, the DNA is TGTGCCAGCAGCCTCCTCAACTATGGCTACACCTTC. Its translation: CASSLLNYGYTF.

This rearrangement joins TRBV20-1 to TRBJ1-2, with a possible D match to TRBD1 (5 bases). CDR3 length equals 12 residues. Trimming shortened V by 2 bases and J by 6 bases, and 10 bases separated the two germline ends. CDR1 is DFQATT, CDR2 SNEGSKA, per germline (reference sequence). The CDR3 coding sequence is TGCAGTGCTAGATCAGGGTATGATGGCTACACCTTC. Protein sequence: CSARSGYDGYTF.

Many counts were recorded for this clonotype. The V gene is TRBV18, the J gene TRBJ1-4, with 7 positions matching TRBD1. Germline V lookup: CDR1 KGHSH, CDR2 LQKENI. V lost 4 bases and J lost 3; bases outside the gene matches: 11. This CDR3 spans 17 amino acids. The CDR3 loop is CASSRSAPGQPNEKLFF. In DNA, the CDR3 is TGTGCCAGCTCACGTTCCGCACCGGGACAGCCTAATGAAAAACTGTTTTTT.

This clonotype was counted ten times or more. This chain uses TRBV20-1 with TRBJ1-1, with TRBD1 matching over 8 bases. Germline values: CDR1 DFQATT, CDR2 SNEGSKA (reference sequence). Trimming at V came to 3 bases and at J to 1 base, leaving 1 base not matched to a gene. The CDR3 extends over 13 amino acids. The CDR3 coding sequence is TGCAGTGCTAGGGACAGGGAGAACACTGAAGCTTTCTTT. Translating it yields CSARDRENTEAFF.

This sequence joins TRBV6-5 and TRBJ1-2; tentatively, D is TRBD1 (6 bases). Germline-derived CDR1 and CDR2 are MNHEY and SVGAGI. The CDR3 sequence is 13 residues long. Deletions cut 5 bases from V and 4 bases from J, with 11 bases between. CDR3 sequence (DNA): TGTGCCAGCAGTCCTGACAGGATCTATGGCTACACCTTC. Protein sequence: CASSPDRIYGYTF.

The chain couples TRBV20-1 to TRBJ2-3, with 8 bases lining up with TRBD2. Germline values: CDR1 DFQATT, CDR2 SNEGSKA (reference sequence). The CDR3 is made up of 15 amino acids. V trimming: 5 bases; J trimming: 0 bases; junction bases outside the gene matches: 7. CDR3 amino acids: CSAFSTSGSTDTQYF. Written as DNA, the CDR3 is TGCAGTGCTTTTTCCACTAGCGGTAGCACAGATACGCAGTATTTT.

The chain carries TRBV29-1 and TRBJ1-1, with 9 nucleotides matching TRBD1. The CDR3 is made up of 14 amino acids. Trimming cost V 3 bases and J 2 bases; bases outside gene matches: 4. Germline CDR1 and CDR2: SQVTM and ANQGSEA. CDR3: CSVDRQGENTEAFF. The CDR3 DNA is TGCAGCGTTGACCGACAGGGGGAAAACACTGAAGCTTTCTTT.

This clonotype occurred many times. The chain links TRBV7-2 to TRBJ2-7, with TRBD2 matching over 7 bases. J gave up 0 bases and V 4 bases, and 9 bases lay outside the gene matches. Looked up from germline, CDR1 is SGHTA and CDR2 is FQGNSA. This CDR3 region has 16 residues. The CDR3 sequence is CASSSEWGRGSYEQYF. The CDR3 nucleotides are TGTGCCAGCAGCTCCGAGTGGGGGAGGGGCTCCTACGAGCAGTACTTC.

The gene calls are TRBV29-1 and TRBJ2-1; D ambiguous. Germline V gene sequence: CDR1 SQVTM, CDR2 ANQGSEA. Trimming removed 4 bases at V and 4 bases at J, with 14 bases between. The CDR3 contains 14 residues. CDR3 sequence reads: CSVVSREGYNEQFF. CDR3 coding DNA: TGCAGCGTTGTATCTCGTGAAGGTTACAATGAGCAGTTCTTC.

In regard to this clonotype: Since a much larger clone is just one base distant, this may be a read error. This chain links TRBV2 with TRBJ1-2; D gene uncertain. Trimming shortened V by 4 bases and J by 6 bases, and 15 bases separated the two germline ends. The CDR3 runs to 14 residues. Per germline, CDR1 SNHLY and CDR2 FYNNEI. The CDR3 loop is CASSGGRLNHGYTF. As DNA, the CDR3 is TGTGCCAGCAGTGGTGGGAGGCTAAACCATGGCTACACCTTC.

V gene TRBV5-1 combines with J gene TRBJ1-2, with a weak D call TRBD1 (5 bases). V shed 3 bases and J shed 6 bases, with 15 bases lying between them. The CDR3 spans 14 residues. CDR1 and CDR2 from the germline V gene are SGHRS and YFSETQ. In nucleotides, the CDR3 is TGCGCCAGCAGCTGGGACCCGGATCCCCATGGCTACACCTTC. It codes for CASSWDPDPHGYTF. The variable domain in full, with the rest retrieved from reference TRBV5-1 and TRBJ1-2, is KAGVTQTPRYLIKTRGQQVTLSCSPISGHRSVSWYQQTPGQGLQFLFEYFSETQRNKGNFPGRFSGRQFSNSRSEMNVSTLELGDSALYLCASSWDPDPHGYTFGSGTRLTVV.

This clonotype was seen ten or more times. CDR3 sequence (DNA): TGTGCCAGCAGCTTCGGACAGTTTAAAGTAGCCAAAAACATTCAGTACTTC. Amino acid sequence: CASSFGQFKVAKNIQYF. The V and J genes are TRBV7-3 and TRBJ2-4; TRBD1 is a possible D gene (6 bases). V was pared by 3 bases and J by 0 bases, with 15 bases between. CDR3 length equals 17 residues. Germline CDR1 reads SGHTA; CDR2 reads FQGTGA.

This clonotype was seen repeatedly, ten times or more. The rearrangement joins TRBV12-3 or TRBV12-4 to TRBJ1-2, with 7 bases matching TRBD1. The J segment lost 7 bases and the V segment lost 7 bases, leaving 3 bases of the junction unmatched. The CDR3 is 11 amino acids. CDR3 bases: TGTGCCAGCAATGACAGGGTTGGCTACACCTTC. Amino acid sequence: CASNDRVGYTF.